A selection of T cell receptor beta chains follows, all from one sample in a study of cytotoxic CD8 clonotypes in ibrutinib-treated CLL. Only in-frame clones appear in the TCRdb table, and some are missing; sequencing was by immunoSEQ multiplex PCR. The profile covers roughly 13,000 clones, with roughly two thirds appearing a single time and about 5.5% taken by the ten largest. The sample here was PBMCs, taken before ibrutinib treatment. Receptors originate from a human donor with chronic lymphocytic leukemia. Both conserved end residues are part of each CDR3. The D gene is left open where the match is weak. Size is omitted from some rows. Given values are once, few, many or a class for expanded clones.

clone size,D gene,J gene,V gene,CDR3 protein,CDR3 DNA
.,.,TRBJ1-1,TRBV5-1,CASSLSRIKGDTEAFF,TGCGCCAGCAGCTTGTCGCGCATAAAGGGGGACACTGAAGCTTTCTTT
few,.,TRBJ1-1,TRBV7-7,CASSLPLLDGNTEAFF,TGTGCTAGCAGCTTACCCCTGTTGGACGGGAACACTGAAGCTTTCTTT
once,.,TRBJ2-5,TRBV7-2,CASAGGGLETQYF,TGTGCCAGCGCCGGGGGAGGCCTAGAGACCCAGTACTTC
.,.,TRBJ1-1,TRBV7-8,CASSLGTGRSAFF,TGTGCCAGCAGCTTAGGGACCGGCCGAAGTGCTTTCTTT
.,TRBD1,TRBJ2-1,TRBV5-6,CASSPWGQGIDEQFF,TGTGCCAGCAGCCCCTGGGGACAGGGGATTGATGAGCAGTTCTTC
.,.,TRBJ2-5,TRBV18,CASSPSQETQYF,TGTGCCAGCTCACCCTCCCAAGAGACCCAGTACTTC
.,.,TRBJ2-3,TRBV18,CASSPQERGDTQYF,TGTGCCAGCTCACCCCAGGAGAGGGGCGATACGCAGTATTTT
.,TRBD1,TRBJ2-7,TRBV5-6,CASRKPLDREDEQYF,TGTGCCAGCAGAAAACCGCTGGACAGGGAAGACGAGCAGTACTTC
.,.,TRBJ2-6,TRBV6-6,CASSDTGNSGANVLTF,TGTGCCAGCAGCGACACAGGGAACTCTGGGGCCAACGTCCTGACTTTC
few,.,TRBJ2-5,TRBV28,CASSLLAEGGETQYF,TGTGCCAGCAGTTTACTAGCGGAAGGGGGGGAGACCCAGTACTTC
.,TRBD1,TRBJ1-5,TRBV28,CASSLGTEYQPQHF,TGTGCCAGCAGTTTGGGGACAGAATATCAGCCCCAGCATTTT
.,TRBD1,TRBJ1-5,TRBV5-1,CASSLGGQGPNQPQHF,TGCGCCAGCAGCTTGGGAGGACAGGGCCCCAATCAGCCCCAGCATTTT
.,.,TRBJ2-3,TRBV10-3,CAAWGGLTDTQYF,TGTGCCGCCTGGGGGGGCCTCACAGATACGCAGTATTTT
few,.,TRBJ2-5,TRBV6-1,CASSQAGRGWETQYF,TGTGCCAGCAGCCAAGCCGGACGGGGGTGGGAGACCCAGTACTTC
.,.,TRBJ2-1,TRBV5-1,CASSLGTTPYNEQFF,TGCGCCAGCAGCTTAGGGACAACCCCCTACAATGAGCAGTTCTTC
.,.,TRBJ2-7,TRBV28,CASSFPDRTYEQYF,TGTGCCAGCAGTTTTCCCGACAGAACCTACGAGCAGTACTTC
.,.,TRBJ1-1,TRBV7-2,CASSPIPGTNTEAFF,TGTGCCAGCAGCCCCATACCCGGGACGAACACTGAAGCTTTCTTT
few,.,TRBJ2-2,TRBV21-1,CASSPPRTSGRGGTGELFF,TGTGCCAGCAGCCCCCCTCGGACTAGCGGGAGAGGCGGCACCGGGGAGCTGTTTTTT
once,TRBD2,TRBJ2-1,TRBV7-2,CASSFGQAGGNEQFF,TGTGCCAGCAGCTTTGGGCAGGCGGGGGGCAATGAGCAGTTCTTC
once,.,TRBJ2-1,TRBV10-1,CASSEDRGSLDEQFF,TGCGCCAGCAGTGAGGATCGGGGGTCATTGGATGAGCAGTTCTTC
.,.,TRBJ2-7,TRBV9,CASSVDNVGGLYEQYF,TGTGCCAGCAGCGTCGATAACGTCGGAGGTCTGTACGAGCAGTACTTC
.,.,TRBJ1-1,TRBV18,CASSPFPNGGEAFF,TGTGCCAGCTCACCATTCCCGAATGGGGGTGAAGCTTTCTTT
.,TRBD2,TRBJ2-1,TRBV11-2,CASSLSLADHNEQFF,TGTGCCAGCAGCTTAAGTCTAGCGGACCACAATGAGCAGTTCTTC
.,.,TRBJ1-1,TRBV5-1,CASSFARGGGKAFF,TGCGCCAGCAGCTTCGCCCGGGGGGGCGGGAAGGCTTTCTTT
.,TRBD2,TRBJ2-3,TRBV18,CASSALAGGTDTQYF,TGTGCCAGCTCGGCCCTAGCGGGGGGCACAGATACGCAGTATTTT
.,TRBD2,TRBJ2-1,TRBV5-1,CASRGLASGYNEQFF,TGCGCCAGCCGTGGTTTAGCTAGCGGTTACAATGAGCAGTTCTTC
once,TRBD2,TRBJ2-1,TRBV4-2,CASSPRTSGREDEQFF,TGTGCCAGCAGCCCCCGGACTAGCGGGAGAGAAGATGAGCAGTTCTTC
.,.,TRBJ2-7,TRBV10-3,CAISDHGRETEQYF,TGTGCCATCAGTGACCACGGACGGGAGACCGAGCAGTACTTC
.,.,TRBJ2-7,TRBV19,CASSIVGLSSYEQYF,TGTGCCAGTAGTATAGTAGGACTGAGCTCCTACGAGCAGTACTTC
.,.,TRBJ1-1,TRBV19,CASRHSVGRVNTEAFF,TGTGCCAGTAGGCATTCGGTCGGCCGGGTGAACACTGAAGCTTTCTTT
.,TRBD1,TRBJ2-7,TRBV5-5,CASSFLGATGVPGEQYF,TGTGCCAGCAGCTTTTTGGGGGCGACAGGGGTCCCTGGGGAGCAGTACTTC
few,.,TRBJ2-7,TRBV2,CASSTPLPGAGPPRREQYF,TGTGCCAGCAGCACTCCGCTCCCAGGCGCGGGGCCCCCCCGGCGCGAGCAGTACTTC
.,TRBD2,TRBJ2-2,TRBV19,CASGVAGGELFF,TGTGCCAGTGGGGTAGCGGGCGGGGAGCTGTTTTTT
.,.,TRBJ2-2,TRBV5-4,CASTWDTGELFF,TGTGCCAGCACCTGGGACACCGGGGAGCTGTTTTTT
few,.,TRBJ1-1,TRBV6-5,CASSYDDLAGTEAFF,TGTGCCAGCAGTTACGACGACCTCGCGGGCACTGAAGCTTTCTTT
.,.,TRBJ2-1,TRBV7-2,CASSLVTEAGSRNEQFF,TGTGCCAGCAGCTTGGTTACCGAGGCGGGGTCCCGGAATGAGCAGTTCTTC
.,.,TRBJ1-1,TRBV15,CATSRDVTEAFF,TGTGCCACCAGCAGAGATGTAACTGAAGCTTTCTTT
.,.,TRBJ1-2,TRBV5-1,CASSLDGTNYGYTF,TGCGCCAGCAGCTTGGACGGCACTAACTATGGCTACACCTTC
.,.,TRBJ2-5,TRBV28,CASSLGTLGSQETQYF,TGTGCCAGCAGTTTAGGCACCCTGGGCAGCCAAGAGACCCAGTACTTC
.,TRBD2,TRBJ2-1,TRBV7-9,CASSFRTSGGHEQFF,TGTGCCAGCAGCTTCCGGACTAGCGGGGGCCATGAGCAGTTCTTC
once,.,TRBJ2-1,TRBV20-1,CSARGDEQFF,TGCAGTGCTAGAGGGGATGAGCAGTTCTTC
once,.,TRBJ1-2,TRBV7-9,CASSLAGQGGYGYTF,TGTGCCAGCAGCTTAGCGGGGCAGGGAGGGTATGGCTACACCTTC
.,TRBD1,TRBJ1-5,TRBV28,CASSFTGTVGNQPQHF,TGTGCCAGCAGTTTCACCGGGACAGTGGGGAATCAGCCCCAGCATTTT
.,.,TRBJ2-1,TRBV4-1,CASSQHREGYNEQFF,TGCGCCAGCAGCCAGCACAGGGAAGGCTACAATGAGCAGTTCTTC